Below are 2 T cell receptor beta chains sequenced from a single sample in a study of T cell changes during pregnancy in multiple sclerosis. The data were produced by immunoSEQ multiplex PCR, yet TCRdb's version contains in-frame clones alone and is incomplete. This sample has approximately 79,000 clones, with just under 95% found just once. The material sequenced was peripheral blood, taken in the second trimester of pregnancy. Receptor source: a female donor in good health, enrolled as a control in a pregnancy study.

This clone appeared a few times. The chain uses TRBV19 and TRBJ1-1, with 7 positions matching TRBD1. With 3 bases clipped from V and 7 bases from J, the junction kept 2 bases outside the gene matches. Germline CDR1 is LNHDA and CDR2 is SQIVND (reference sequence). The CDR3 totals 12 residues. CDR3 sequence reads: CASSMGQIEAFF. CDR3 sequence (DNA): TGTGCCAGTAGTATGGGACAGATTGAAGCTTTCTTT.

The V and J genes are TRBV30 and TRBJ2-7; 9 positions match TRBD1. With 1 base clipped from V and 4 bases from J, the junction kept 11 bases outside the gene matches. Germline lookup yields CDR1 GTSNPN and CDR2 SVGIG (reference sequence). The CDR3 is 16 amino acids. CDR3 sequence: CAWSDYAGQGGYEQYF. The CDR3 DNA reads as TGTGCCTGGAGTGATTATGCGGGACAGGGTGGGTACGAGCAGTACTTC.